The entry below describes one T cell receptor beta chain. The antigen remains unidentified. The entry originates in a study of shared clonotypes between healthy human individuals. Whole-study findings and limits: Larger estimated richness was generally seen in naive subsets than in memory subsets. Few donors restricted represented genetic and exposure-history diversity.

The donors, all of them Caucasian adults, lived in Nashville, Tennessee. The investigators split CD4+ cells into a CD45RA+ naive subset and a CD45RA-negative memory subset. Profiled with immunoSEQ multiplex PCR; TCRdb holds only in-frame clones, not every one. Among around 1,000,000 clones, 70% to 85% were seen once, and the ten largest hold 0.89%. This CDR3 has 13 amino acids. Germline-derived CDR1 and CDR2 are LNHDA and SQIVND (reference sequence). V dropped 5 bases and J dropped 8 bases, with 15 bases sitting between them. The receptor was isolated from a man between 18 and 29 years old in good health. Some clones in this sample may be carry-over from other donors' samples. The source material was memory CD4+ T cells from PBMCs. As to subset: CD45RA-negative fraction. V usage is TRBV19 and J usage is TRBJ1-2; no reliable D call. This CDR3 is CASSFDLSEGYTF. In DNA, the CDR3 is TGTGCCAGTAGTTTCGACTTATCGGAGGGCTACACCTTC.